This is a list of T cell receptor beta chains from one sample in a study of cytomegalovirus exposure and HLA in healthy donors. The data were produced by immunoSEQ multiplex PCR, yet TCRdb's version contains in-frame clones alone and is incomplete. Its table records 50,000 to 70,000 clones. The sample was PBMCs. These receptors were collected from a man over 45 in good health and CMV-seropositive. Both conserved end residues are part of each CDR3. The D gene is left open where the match is weak.

len: 16
j_gene: TRBJ1-3
d_gene: TRBD1
v_gene: TRBV28
CDR3nt: TGTGCCAGCAGTTCCTACCAGGGGGACTCTGGAAACACCATATATTTT
CDR3aa: CASSSYQGDSGNTIYF

len: 13
j_gene: TRBJ1-2
d_gene: TRBD1
v_gene: TRBV30
CDR3nt: TGTGCCTGGAGACCCCAGGGGGCATGGGGCTACACCTTC
CDR3aa: CAWRPQGAWGYTF

len: 16
j_gene: TRBJ2-3
d_gene: TRBD2
v_gene: TRBV28
CDR3nt: TGTGCCAGCAGTTTGGGGACTAGCGGGAGAATTGATACGCAGTATTTT
CDR3aa: CASSLGTSGRIDTQYF

len: 12
j_gene: TRBJ2-7
d_gene: NA
v_gene: TRBV2
CDR3nt: TGTGCCAGCAAAGGGGATAACTACGAGCAGTACTTC
CDR3aa: CASKGDNYEQYF

len: 14
j_gene: TRBJ2-7
d_gene: NA
v_gene: TRBV6-6
CDR3nt: TGTGCCAGCAGTTACTTTCAGGGTGGGTACGAGCAGTACTTC
CDR3aa: CASSYFQGGYEQYF

len: 13
j_gene: TRBJ1-2
d_gene: NA
v_gene: TRBV2
CDR3nt: TGTGCCAGCAGTGAACCACTTAACTATGGCTACACCTTC
CDR3aa: CASSEPLNYGYTF

len: 13
j_gene: TRBJ1-2
d_gene: NA
v_gene: TRBV30
CDR3nt: TGTGCCTGCCCCCGTAGGAGGGGTACTGGCTACACCTTC
CDR3aa: CACPRRRGTGYTF

len: 14
j_gene: TRBJ2-2
d_gene: TRBD1
v_gene: TRBV29-1
CDR3nt: TGCAGCGCTTCAGGGACAGCGAACACCGGGGAGCTGTTTTTT
CDR3aa: CSASGTANTGELFF

len: 16
j_gene: TRBJ2-2
d_gene: TRBD1
v_gene: TRBV4-3
CDR3nt: TGCGCCAGCAGCCAAGATGGGACAGGGCTTACCGGGGAGCTGTTTTTT
CDR3aa: CASSQDGTGLTGELFF

len: 15
j_gene: TRBJ1-4
d_gene: TRBD1
v_gene: TRBV10-3
CDR3nt: TGTGCCATCAGCCAAACCGGGACAGTTAATGAAAAACTGTTTTTT
CDR3aa: CAISQTGTVNEKLFF

len: 11
j_gene: TRBJ2-1
d_gene: NA
v_gene: TRBV20-1
CDR3nt: TGCAGTGCCACGGAGGGGATGAGGCAGTTCTTC
CDR3aa: CSATEGMRQFF

len: 16
j_gene: TRBJ2-1
d_gene: NA
v_gene: TRBV4-3
CDR3nt: TGCGCCAGCAGCCAATACCTTATGGGGCCAGGCAATGAGCAGTTCTTC
CDR3aa: CASSQYLMGPGNEQFF

len: 18
j_gene: TRBJ2-2
d_gene: NA
v_gene: TRBV19
CDR3nt: TGTGCCAGCAAACGACGCATGGCGGGAAGATCGAACACCGGGGAGCTGTTTTTT
CDR3aa: CASKRRMAGRSNTGELFF

len: 13
j_gene: TRBJ2-2
d_gene: NA
v_gene: TRBV30
CDR3nt: TGTGCCTGGGGACAGTTGAACACCGGGGAGCTGTTTTTT
CDR3aa: CAWGQLNTGELFF

len: 16
j_gene: TRBJ2-3
d_gene: TRBD2
v_gene: TRBV29-1
CDR3nt: TGCAGCGTTCGCCGGGGGACTAGCGTTAACACAGATACGCAGTATTTT
CDR3aa: CSVRRGTSVNTDTQYF

len: 14
j_gene: TRBJ1-2
d_gene: TRBD1
v_gene: TRBV30
CDR3nt: TGTGCCTGGAACCGGGGACAGGCTAACTATGGCTACACCTTC
CDR3aa: CAWNRGQANYGYTF

len: 14
j_gene: TRBJ1-2
d_gene: TRBD1
v_gene: TRBV7-2
CDR3nt: TGTGCCAGCAGCCCCCGACAGGGGGCAGGGGGCTACACCTTC
CDR3aa: CASSPRQGAGGYTF

len: 15
j_gene: TRBJ1-2
d_gene: TRBD1
v_gene: TRBV6-1
CDR3nt: TGTGCCAGCAGTCTTCAGACAGGGGAGGTCTATGGCTACACCTTC
CDR3aa: CASSLQTGEVYGYTF

len: 14
j_gene: TRBJ2-3
d_gene: NA
v_gene: TRBV29-1
CDR3nt: TGCAGCGTTGAAGCAAAAAGGGAGACAGATACGCAGTATTTT
CDR3aa: CSVEAKRETDTQYF

len: 14
j_gene: TRBJ2-2
d_gene: NA
v_gene: TRBV2
CDR3nt: TGTGCCAGCAGTGAAGAGTCTAGCGCCGGGGAGCTGTTTTTT
CDR3aa: CASSEESSAGELFF

len: 21
j_gene: TRBJ2-3
d_gene: TRBD2
v_gene: TRBV4-2
CDR3nt: TGTGCCAGCAGCCAAGGCTCCTTGCTAGCGGGAGGTTGGATAAGCACAGATACGCAGTATTTT
CDR3aa: CASSQGSLLAGGWISTDTQYF

len: 14
j_gene: TRBJ2-7
d_gene: NA
v_gene: TRBV5-1
CDR3nt: TGCGCCAGCAGCCTTGAGGATTTTTCCTACGAGCAGTACTTC
CDR3aa: CASSLEDFSYEQYF

len: 14
j_gene: TRBJ1-5
d_gene: TRBD1
v_gene: TRBV10-3
CDR3nt: TGTGCCATCAGTAGGGAACAGGGGAATCAGCCCCAGCATTTT
CDR3aa: CAISREQGNQPQHF

len: 16
j_gene: TRBJ1-1
d_gene: TRBD1
v_gene: TRBV27
CDR3nt: TGTGCCAGCAGTTTGGGCGGGGCAGGGGGTTTGACTGAAGCTTTCTTT
CDR3aa: CASSLGGAGGLTEAFF